These 28 T cell receptor beta chains were all obtained from the same sample, sequenced in a study of cytomegalovirus exposure and HLA in healthy donors. Researchers ran the PCR with 60 Vbeta and 13 Jbeta primers. Clones were sequenced by immunoSEQ multiplex PCR, and TCRdb holds only the in-frame ones, with some missing. The specimen's table records 95,000 to 150,000 clones. The sequencing input was PBMCs. Source of these receptors: a man aged 18 to 35 in good health and CMV-seronegative.

The rearrangement uses TRBV10-3 and TRBJ2-7; D might be TRBD2 (6 bases). Trimming pared 11 bases from V and 0 bases from J, leaving 17 bases between. The CDR3 spans 14 residues. Germline V gene data show CDR1 as ENHRY and CDR2 as SYGVKD. Written as DNA, the CDR3 is TGTGCCGTGGGACTTGTTGGTCGCTCCTACGAGCAGTACTTC. It yields the protein CAVGLVGRSYEQYF.

The rearrangement links TRBV19 to TRBJ2-2, with D unresolved. The germline CDR1 and CDR2 sequences are LNHDA and SQIVND (reference sequence). Trimming removed 1 base at V and 6 bases at J, with 12 bases between. The CDR3 has 15 amino acids. The CDR3 spells CASSIVAGDAGELFF. In nucleotides, the CDR3 is TGTGCCAGTAGTATAGTGGCAGGTGATGCCGGGGAGCTGTTTTTT.

The chain recombines TRBV5-1 with TRBJ1-1; D is perhaps TRBD1 (5 bases). The V end lost 1 base, the J end lost 1 base, and 14 bases lay between the germline ends. Germline V gives CDR1 SGHRS, CDR2 YFSETQ. The CDR3 contains 16 residues. The CDR3 loop is CASSLLAGGANTEAFF. The DNA for the CDR3 is TGCGCCAGCAGCTTGTTGGCCGGGGGAGCGAACACTGAAGCTTTCTTT.

This chain uses TRBV5-1 with TRBJ2-7; D uncertain. Germline CDR1 and CDR2: SGHRS and YFSETQ. This CDR3 is 13 amino acids long. Trimming removed 0 bases at V and 3 bases at J, with 7 bases between. The CDR3 DNA follows: TGCGCCAGCAGCTTGGAGAGTAGCTACGAGCAGTACTTC. Its protein is CASSLESSYEQYF.

The V call is TRBV19, the J call TRBJ1-1; 9 bases are a match to TRBD1. CDR1 is LNHDA, CDR2 SQIVND, per germline (reference sequence). The CDR3 consists of 15 residues. V lost 4 bases and J lost 4; bases outside the gene matches: 7. The CDR3 coding sequence is TGTGCCAGTAGTACTACAGGGGGCGTCAGCACTGAAGCTTTCTTT. Translated, it gives CASSTTGGVSTEAFF.

The V and J genes are TRBV5-4 and TRBJ1-1; weak D call: TRBD1 (5 bases). The germline V gene encodes CDR1 SGHNT and CDR2 YYREEE (reference sequence). This CDR3 is built from 14 residues. Deletions cut 0 bases from V and 3 bases from J, with 9 bases between. The CDR3 DNA reads TGTGCCAGCAGCTTGGACAGGATCGACACTGAAGCTTTCTTT. Translation: CASSLDRIDTEAFF.

This chain connects TRBV6-5 to TRBJ1-1, with TRBD1 as a possible D gene (5 bases). Germline V gene sequence: CDR1 MNHEY, CDR2 SVGAGI. The V end was cut by 5 bases, the J end by 1 base, with 8 bases between. There are 13 residues in the CDR3. The CDR3 DNA is TGTGCCAGCAGTCGGACAACGAACACTGAAGCTTTCTTT. As protein: CASSRTTNTEAFF.

The rearrangement links TRBV15 to TRBJ2-1, with D tentatively TRBD2 (5 bases). Per the germline V gene, CDR1 is LNHNV and CDR2 is YYDKDF (reference sequence). The CDR3 has 13 amino acids. The V gene lost 4 bases and the J gene lost 7 bases, with 11 bases spanning the gap. CDR3 sequence: CATSKSRGNEQFF. The CDR3 DNA reads TGTGCCACCAGCAAATCGAGAGGGAATGAGCAGTTCTTC.

The genes are TRBV30 and TRBJ2-4; 9 positions match TRBD2. Germline V gives CDR1 GTSNPN, CDR2 SVGIG (reference sequence). Losses at the gene ends were 3 bases for V and 2 bases for J; bases not matched to a gene: 14. There are 18 residues in the CDR3. CDR3 loop: CAWRRNLQAGGPKNIQYF. The CDR3 DNA reads TGTGCCTGGAGGAGAAACCTACAAGCGGGAGGACCCAAAAACATTCAGTACTTC.

The chain joins TRBV5-1 to TRBJ1-5; D possibly corresponds to TRBD1 (5 bases). Looked up from germline, CDR1 is SGHRS and CDR2 is YFSETQ. V lost 0 bases to trimming and J lost 5 bases, with 15 bases between them. There are 16 residues in the CDR3. DNA for the CDR3: TGCGCCAGCAGCTTGGGGACCGGGGGTGGGTATCAGCCCCAGCATTTT. Amino acid sequence: CASSLGTGGGYQPQHF.

The CDR3 is CSVLSSRSQPVTSGSYEQYF. The CDR3 DNA reads TGCAGCGTGCTAAGCTCTCGGTCCCAGCCTGTAACTAGCGGGAGCTACGAGCAGTACTTC. The chain joins TRBV29-1 to TRBJ2-7, with 11 bases fitting TRBD2. CDR3 length equals 20 residues. Germline-derived CDR1 and CDR2 are SQVTM and ANQGSEA. V trimming: 6 bases; J trimming: 3 bases; junction bases outside the gene matches: 25.

This chain connects TRBV9 to TRBJ2-1, with a possible D match to TRBD1 (7 bases). CDR1 and CDR2 (germline): SGDLS, YYNGEE. V lost 0 bases and J 7 bases, leaving 17 bases between the germline ends. The CDR3 consists of 16 residues. The CDR3 sequence: CASSVGQEGARNEQFF. As DNA, the CDR3 is TGTGCCAGCAGCGTAGGACAGGAGGGGGCTCGGAATGAGCAGTTCTTC.

The CDR3 here is CASSLTGAGQNTEAFF. The CDR3 DNA is TGTGCCAGCAGCTTAACGGGTGCAGGGCAGAACACTGAAGCTTTCTTT. The V call is TRBV7-6, the J call TRBJ1-1; weak D call: TRBD1 (5 bases). CDR3 length: 16 residues. The germline CDR1 and CDR2 sequences are SGHVS and FNYEAQ. V dropped 2 bases and J dropped 1 base, with 14 bases sitting between them.

The V gene is TRBV6-5, the J gene TRBJ1-2, with D perhaps matching TRBD1 (6 bases). CDR3 length: 13 residues. Germline-derived CDR1 and CDR2 are MNHEY and SVGAGI. Deletions cut 6 bases from V and 7 bases from J, with 15 bases between. The CDR3 sequence is CASSRNRELGYTF. Written as DNA, the CDR3 is TGTGCCAGCAGCCGGAACAGGGAACTTGGCTACACCTTC.

DNA of the CDR3: TGTGCCAGCAGTCCATACAGGGCCGAGTCACCCCTCCACTTT. Its translation is CASSPYRAESPLHF. The V and J genes are TRBV27 and TRBJ1-6; the D gene is possibly TRBD1 (6 bases). CDR1 and CDR2 from the germline V gene are MNHEY and SMNVEV (reference sequence). The CDR3 is made up of 14 amino acids. Trimming took 5 bases from V and 10 from J, leaving 15 bases between them.

V usage is TRBV30 and J usage is TRBJ1-5, with a tentative D call TRBD1 (6 bases). The CDR3 sequence is 14 residues long. V lost 2 bases to trimming and J lost 4 bases, with 12 bases between them. Germline V lookup: CDR1 GTSNPN, CDR2 SVGIG (reference sequence). The chain's CDR3 is CAWSTTGFNQPQHF. Here the CDR3 DNA reads TGTGCCTGGAGTACCACAGGGTTTAATCAGCCCCAGCATTTT.

This sequence joins TRBV19 and TRBJ1-1; no definite D call. CDR1 is LNHDA and CDR2 is SQIVND in the germline V gene (reference sequence). The CDR3 is 13 residues long. V lost 9 bases to trimming and J lost 1 base, with 12 bases between them. The CDR3 here is CASARRRNTEAFF. The DNA for the CDR3 is TGTGCCAGCGCCCGCCGGAGGAACACTGAAGCTTTCTTT.

The V gene is TRBV30, the J gene TRBJ2-1; 7 bases map to TRBD1. Germline CDR1 is GTSNPN and CDR2 is SVGIG (reference sequence). CDR3 size: 15 residues. Trimming at V came to 8 bases and at J to 1 base, leaving 11 bases not matched to a gene. DNA for the CDR3: TGTGCCCAGAACAGGGGAAAAGGGTCCTACAATGAGCAGTTCTTC. Translated: CAQNRGKGSYNEQFF.

This sequence joins TRBV2 and TRBJ2-7; 7 bases match TRBD1. Germline CDR1 is SNHLY and CDR2 is FYNNEI. CDR3 length equals 15 residues. V shed 2 bases and J 2 bases; nucleotides not matched to a gene: 6. The CDR3, as DNA: TGTGCCAGCAGTGAAATGGACAGGTTCGCCTACGAGCAGTACTTC. It encodes CASSEMDRFAYEQYF.

The CDR3 bases are TGCGCCAGCAGCGCTTTAAGAGGGTCCGGGGAGCTGTTTTTT. Protein: CASSALRGSGELFF. The J gene is TRBJ2-2, the V gene TRBV5-1, with D tentatively TRBD2 (5 bases). Per germline, CDR1 SGHRS and CDR2 YFSETQ. Trimming removed 4 bases from V and 6 bases from J, with 13 bases in between. There are 14 residues in the CDR3.

The V gene is TRBV19, the J gene TRBJ2-6; 9 bases agree with TRBD1. CDR3 length equals 17 residues. After removal of 3 bases from V and 2 bases from J, the junction contained 5 bases not matched to a gene. Per germline, CDR1 LNHDA and CDR2 SQIVND (reference sequence). The CDR3 region has the DNA TGTGCCAGTAGTATCCTGGACAGGGGACCTGGGGCCAACGTCCTGACTTTC. Protein product: CASSILDRGPGANVLTF.

The rearrangement links TRBV5-6 to TRBJ2-1, with unresolved D. CDR1 and CDR2 (germline): SGHDT, YYEEEE. The V end was cut by 4 bases, the J end by 4 bases, with 3 bases between. The CDR3 consists of 11 residues. Here the CDR3 reads CASSQYNEQFF. As DNA, the CDR3 is TGTGCCAGCAGCCAGTACAATGAGCAGTTCTTC. Based on the CDR3 plus reference TRBV5-6 and TRBJ2-1, the full variable domain is DAGVTQSPTHLIKTRGQQVTLRCSPKSGHDTVSWYQQALGQGPQFIFQYYEEEERQRGNFPDRFSGHQFPNYSSELNVNALLLGDSALYLCASSQYNEQFFGPGTRLTVL.

The chain joins TRBV19 to TRBJ1-4; 7 bases match TRBD1. V shed 6 bases and J 3 bases; nucleotides not matched to a gene: 4. This CDR3 spans 14 amino acids. The V gene's germline CDR1 is LNHDA and CDR2 SQIVND (reference sequence). The CDR3 loop is CASSPGQSNEKLFF. CDR3 nucleotide sequence: TGTGCCAGTAGCCCGGGACAGTCTAATGAAAAACTGTTTTTT.

This chain uses TRBV4-2 with TRBJ1-2, with 7 positions matching TRBD1. This CDR3 comprises 15 residues. The V gene end was trimmed by 0 bases and the J gene end by 4 bases; junction bases not matched to a gene: 5. Germline V CDR1 and CDR2: LGHNA, YNFKEQ. The CDR3 region is CASSQDKGAIYGYTF. In DNA form, the CDR3 reads TGTGCCAGCAGCCAAGATAAGGGGGCGATCTATGGCTACACCTTC.

The gene calls are TRBV2 and TRBJ1-5; a weak D match, TRBD1 (6 bases). The CDR3 has 13 amino acids. Deletions cut 6 bases from V and 11 bases from J, with 17 bases between. Per germline, CDR1 SNHLY and CDR2 FYNNEI. CDR3 region: CASRYEAKGAQHF. The CDR3 DNA sequence: TGTGCCAGCAGGTACGAAGCCAAGGGGGCCCAGCATTTT. Full variable domain (remainder filled in from reference TRBV2 and TRBJ1-5): EPEVTQTPSHQVTQMGQEVILRCVPISNHLYFYWYRQILGQKVEFLVSFYNNEISEKSEIFDDQFSVERPDGSNFTLKIRSTKLEDSAMYFCASRYEAKGAQHFGDGTRLSIL.

This chain joins TRBV5-1 and TRBJ1-5; 7 nucleotides align to TRBD1. The length of the CDR3 is 14 residues. After removal of 3 bases from V and 6 bases from J, the junction contained 6 bases not matched to a gene. Germline V gene lookup returns CDR1 SGHRS and CDR2 YFSETQ. The CDR3 region is CASSSTTGAQPQHF. CDR3 nucleotides: TGCGCCAGCAGCTCTACTACAGGGGCTCAGCCCCAGCATTTT.

The chain is built from TRBV14 and TRBJ1-2; no clear D. Between the trimmed V and J ends, which lost 1 base and 5 bases, there was a span of 8 bases. Germline-derived CDR1 and CDR2 are SGHDN and FVKESK. The CDR3 is 13 residues long. For the CDR3, the DNA is TGTGCCAGCAGCCAAGTCGGGGATTATGGCTACACCTTC. Translating gives CASSQVGDYGYTF.

V and J are TRBV2 and TRBJ1-3, with 7 bases matching TRBD1. The CDR3 runs 18 residues. V shed 5 bases, J shed 1 base, and the junction held 14 bases outside the gene matches. Germline V gene sequence: CDR1 SNHLY, CDR2 FYNNEI. Here the CDR3 reads CASSHLQGPLGSGNTIYF. CDR3 coding DNA: TGTGCCAGCAGTCATTTACAGGGGCCCCTAGGATCTGGAAACACCATATATTTT.